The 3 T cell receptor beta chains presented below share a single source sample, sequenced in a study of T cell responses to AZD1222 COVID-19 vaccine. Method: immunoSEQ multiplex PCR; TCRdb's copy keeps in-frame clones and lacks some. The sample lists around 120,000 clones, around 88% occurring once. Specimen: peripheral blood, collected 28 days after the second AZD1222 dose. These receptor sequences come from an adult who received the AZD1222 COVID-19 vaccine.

In DNA form, the CDR3 reads TGTGCCAGCAGCACGCTCGGGGTGGGAGCGGGTCAGTACGAGCAGTACTTC. Its translation: CASSTLGVGAGQYEQYF. The J gene is TRBJ2-7, the V gene TRBV25-1; TRBD2 is a possible D gene (6 bases). Germline assignment: CDR1 MGHDK and CDR2 SYGVNS. V was shortened by 6 bases and J by 4 bases, with 25 bases between the two germline ends. The CDR3 is made up of 17 amino acids.

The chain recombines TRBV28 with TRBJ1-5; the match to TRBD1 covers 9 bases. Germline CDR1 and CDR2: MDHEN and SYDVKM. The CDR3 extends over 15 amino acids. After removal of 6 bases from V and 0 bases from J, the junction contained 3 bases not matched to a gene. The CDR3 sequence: CASRDRGHSNQPQHF. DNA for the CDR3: TGTGCCAGCAGGGACAGGGGACATAGCAATCAGCCCCAGCATTTT.

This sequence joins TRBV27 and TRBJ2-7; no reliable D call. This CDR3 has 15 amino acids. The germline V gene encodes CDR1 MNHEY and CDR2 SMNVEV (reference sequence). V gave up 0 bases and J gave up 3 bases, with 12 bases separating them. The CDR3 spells CASSLSWGSIYEQYF. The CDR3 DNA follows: TGTGCCAGCAGTTTATCGTGGGGATCCATCTACGAGCAGTACTTC.